This T cell receptor beta chain originates from a study of T cell responses to AZD1222 COVID-19 vaccine. Germline-derived CDR1 and CDR2 are MGHRA and YSYEKL. There are 16 residues in the CDR3. J lost 6 bases, V lost 3 bases, and 10 bases had no gene match. Sequenced by immunoSEQ multiplex PCR; TCRdb stores in-frame clones only, minus some. The sample gives 100,000 to 150,000 clones, approximately 88% of which show up once; over 15% is in the top ten. The material was peripheral blood, obtained on day 0 of MenACWY control vaccination. The chain carries TRBV4-1 and TRBJ2-3, with TRBD2 matching over 9 bases. The TCR comes from an adult in good health. The CDR3 coding sequence is TGCGCCAGCAGCCAGCCTCTAGCGGGACCTCAGGATACGCAGTATTTT. Its translation is CASSQPLAGPQDTQYF.